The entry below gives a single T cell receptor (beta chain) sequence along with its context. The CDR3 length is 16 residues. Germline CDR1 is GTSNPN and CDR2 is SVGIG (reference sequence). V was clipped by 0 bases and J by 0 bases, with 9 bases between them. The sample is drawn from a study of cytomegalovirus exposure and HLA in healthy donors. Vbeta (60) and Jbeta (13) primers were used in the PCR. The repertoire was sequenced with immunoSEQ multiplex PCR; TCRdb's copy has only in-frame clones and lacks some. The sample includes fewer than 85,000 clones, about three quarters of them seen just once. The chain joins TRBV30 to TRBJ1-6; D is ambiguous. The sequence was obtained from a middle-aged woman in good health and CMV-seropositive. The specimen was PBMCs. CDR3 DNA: TGTGCCTGGAGTGTATGTTCGAGCTCCTATAATTCACCCCTCCACTTT. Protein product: CAWSVCSSSYNSPLHF.